Listed below are T cell receptor beta chains from one sample, sequenced in a study of T-cell reconstitution after alpha-beta-depleted transplantation in children. TCRdb re-analysed the PCR reads in MiXCR, keeping a single row per CDR3 protein. The table has 600,000 to 800,000 distinct CDR3 sequences, around 12% seen once. The sample was PBMCs, taken before TCRalphabeta/CD19-depleted stem cell transplant. The source of these receptors is a girl aged 2-10 years with congenital amegakaryocytic thrombocytopenia, due to receive a stem cell transplant. Both conserved end residues are part of each CDR3. D genes are given only for firm matches. Size tells how often a clone was seen (once, few, many) or the class of an expanded clone, and some rows leave it out.

j_gene: TRBJ1-6
v_gene: TRBV11-2
abundance: few
d_gene: NA
CDR3nt: TGTGCCAGCAGCTTAGGGTCGCGCGAGGCAAACTCACCCCTCCACTTT
CDR3aa: CASSLGSREANSPLHF

j_gene: TRBJ1-1
v_gene: TRBV20-1
abundance: many
d_gene: NA
CDR3nt: TGCAGTGCTAGCCGCTCGAGTCCCACGAACACTGAAGCTTTCTTT
CDR3aa: CSASRSSPTNTEAFF

j_gene: TRBJ2-7
v_gene: TRBV12-3/TRBV12-4
abundance: NA
d_gene: TRBD2
CDR3nt: TGTGCCAGCAGTACACTAGCGTTTACCTACGAGCAGTACTTC
CDR3aa: CASSTLAFTYEQYF

j_gene: TRBJ2-3
v_gene: TRBV20-1
abundance: NA
d_gene: TRBD2
CDR3nt: TGCAGTGCCCTCACCCTACTAGCGGGAGGGCCGGCGCCGTTTAGTACGCAGTATTTT
CDR3aa: CSALTLLAGGPAPFSTQYF

j_gene: TRBJ1-2
v_gene: TRBV5-1
abundance: few
d_gene: NA
CDR3nt: TGCGCCAGCAGTTCGACAAGACCTAACTATGGCTACACCTTC
CDR3aa: CASSSTRPNYGYTF

j_gene: TRBJ1-2
v_gene: TRBV7-9
abundance: few
d_gene: TRBD1
CDR3nt: TGTGCCAGCAGCCCCCAGGGGGCGCATGGCTACACCTTC
CDR3aa: CASSPQGAHGYTF

j_gene: TRBJ1-1
v_gene: TRBV28
abundance: many
d_gene: NA
CDR3nt: TGTGCCAGCAGGACTCCGGCAGGACCAGAAGCTTTCTTT
CDR3aa: CASRTPAGPEAFF

j_gene: TRBJ2-1
v_gene: TRBV20-1
abundance: many
d_gene: NA
CDR3nt: TGCAGTGCTAGTGTTACGGCAACGCGAGGTGAGCAGTTCTTC
CDR3aa: CSASVTATRGEQFF

j_gene: TRBJ2-2
v_gene: TRBV5-1
abundance: many
d_gene: NA
CDR3nt: TGCGCCAGCAGCTTCGGGGATCCGAACACCGGGGAGCTGTTTTTT
CDR3aa: CASSFGDPNTGELFF

j_gene: TRBJ2-4
v_gene: TRBV20-1
abundance: many
d_gene: NA
CDR3nt: TGCAGTGCTAGACAGTTTGACACTGCCAAAAACATTCAGTACTTC
CDR3aa: CSARQFDTAKNIQYF

j_gene: TRBJ1-1
v_gene: TRBV12-3/TRBV12-4
abundance: many
d_gene: NA
CDR3nt: TGTGCCAGCAGTTTTTCAGGTGAAGCTTTCTTT
CDR3aa: CASSFSGEAFF

j_gene: TRBJ2-7
v_gene: TRBV29-1
abundance: NA
d_gene: NA
CDR3nt: TGCAGCGCTGCGAAGACGCCTACTACCTCGGCATACGAGCAGTACTTC
CDR3aa: CSAAKTPTTSAYEQYF

j_gene: TRBJ2-1
v_gene: TRBV24-1
abundance: NA
d_gene: NA
CDR3nt: TGTGCCACCAGTGGAGATGGTCAGGCTAATGAGCAGTTCTTC
CDR3aa: CATSGDGQANEQFF

j_gene: TRBJ2-7
v_gene: TRBV7-9
abundance: many
d_gene: NA
CDR3nt: TGTGCCAGCAGCAACGGGGCCCTGATCCTCTACGAGCAGTACTTC
CDR3aa: CASSNGALILYEQYF

j_gene: TRBJ1-1
v_gene: TRBV18
abundance: NA
d_gene: NA
CDR3nt: TGTGCCAGCTCACCGCCGGGGTTGATAGGTAACACTGAAGCTTTCTTT
CDR3aa: CASSPPGLIGNTEAFF

j_gene: TRBJ2-3
v_gene: TRBV10-3
abundance: many
d_gene: NA
CDR3nt: TGTGCCATCAGTGAGTCGAAAGCAGATACGCAGTATTTT
CDR3aa: CAISESKADTQYF

j_gene: TRBJ2-6
v_gene: TRBV5-1
abundance: many
d_gene: NA
CDR3nt: TGCGCCAGCAGCTATATTTCCTCTGGGGCCAACGTCCTGACTTTC
CDR3aa: CASSYISSGANVLTF

j_gene: TRBJ2-3
v_gene: TRBV6-4
abundance: many
d_gene: NA
CDR3nt: TGTGCCAGCAGCCACATGGCGGGGCCCTCCACAGATACGCAGTATTTT
CDR3aa: CASSHMAGPSTDTQYF

j_gene: TRBJ2-1
v_gene: TRBV7-8
abundance: many
d_gene: TRBD2
CDR3nt: TGTGCCAGCGACAATGTGATTAGCGGGAAATTGAATGAGCAGTTCTTC
CDR3aa: CASDNVISGKLNEQFF

j_gene: TRBJ2-1
v_gene: TRBV29-1
abundance: few
d_gene: NA
CDR3nt: TGCAGCGTTGAAGATCACGGGCAAACCTACAATGAGCAGTTCTTC
CDR3aa: CSVEDHGQTYNEQFF

j_gene: TRBJ2-3
v_gene: TRBV20-1
abundance: NA
d_gene: TRBD2
CDR3nt: TGCAGTGCTAGGCCAGGCGCGGCGGGAGTTAATACGCAGTATTTT
CDR3aa: CSARPGAAGVNTQYF

j_gene: TRBJ2-1
v_gene: TRBV5-1
abundance: few
d_gene: NA
CDR3nt: TGCGCCAGCAGCTTGGGATACGAGAACAATGAGCAGTTCTTC
CDR3aa: CASSLGYENNEQFF

j_gene: TRBJ1-4
v_gene: TRBV21-1
abundance: few
d_gene: NA
CDR3nt: TGTGCCAGCAGTACCCCTAATGAAAAACTGTTTTTT
CDR3aa: CASSTPNEKLFF

j_gene: TRBJ2-2
v_gene: TRBV7-7
abundance: NA
d_gene: TRBD2
CDR3nt: TGTGTCAGCAGCACTGGACTAGCGGGAGGTATCACCGGGGAGCTGTTTTTT
CDR3aa: CVSSTGLAGGITGELFF

j_gene: TRBJ2-5
v_gene: TRBV20-1
abundance: many
d_gene: TRBD1
CDR3nt: TGCACGGGACAGGTCGAGCCCGGGGAGACCCAGTACTTC
CDR3aa: CTGQVEPGETQYF

j_gene: TRBJ2-7
v_gene: TRBV12-3/TRBV12-4
abundance: many
d_gene: TRBD2
CDR3nt: TGTGCCAGCAAGCCTAGGACTAGCGGGGTCGGCGAGCAGTACTTC
CDR3aa: CASKPRTSGVGEQYF

j_gene: TRBJ2-7
v_gene: TRBV5-1
abundance: few
d_gene: NA
CDR3nt: TGCGCCAGCAGCTTGGCGGGCTTCATCTACGAGCAGTACTTC
CDR3aa: CASSLAGFIYEQYF

j_gene: TRBJ2-3
v_gene: TRBV7-6
abundance: NA
d_gene: NA
CDR3nt: TGTGCCAGCAGCCCTCCACAGGACGGAGATACGCAGTATTTT
CDR3aa: CASSPPQDGDTQYF

j_gene: TRBJ2-5
v_gene: TRBV27
abundance: few
d_gene: NA
CDR3nt: TGTGCCAACTTAGTAGGGCAAGAGACCCAGTACTTC
CDR3aa: CANLVGQETQYF

j_gene: TRBJ2-1
v_gene: TRBV5-1
abundance: few
d_gene: TRBD2
CDR3nt: TGCGCCAGCAATAAAGAGCGGGCTAGCGGGGTTCCCAATGAGCAGTTCTTC
CDR3aa: CASNKERASGVPNEQFF

j_gene: TRBJ2-1
v_gene: TRBV5-1
abundance: many
d_gene: NA
CDR3nt: TGCGCCAGCAGCTTGGAGGGCTCCTACAATGAGCAGTTCTTC
CDR3aa: CASSLEGSYNEQFF

j_gene: TRBJ2-7
v_gene: TRBV3-1
abundance: NA
d_gene: NA
CDR3nt: TGTGCCAGCAGCCAACTATCCGGCGGCCTGTCCTACGAGCAGTACTTC
CDR3aa: CASSQLSGGLSYEQYF

j_gene: TRBJ1-2
v_gene: TRBV5-5
abundance: few
d_gene: TRBD1
CDR3nt: TGTGCCAGCAGCCGGGACAGGGGATTAAGTAACTATGGCTACACCTTC
CDR3aa: CASSRDRGLSNYGYTF

j_gene: TRBJ2-1
v_gene: TRBV21-1
abundance: NA
d_gene: NA
CDR3nt: TGTGCCAGCAGCAAAGGCCCCCGGACAGGGACTAAGAAGAATGAGCAGTTCTTC
CDR3aa: CASSKGPRTGTKKNEQFF

j_gene: TRBJ2-1
v_gene: TRBV29-1
abundance: few
d_gene: NA
CDR3nt: TGCAGCGTTGAACTCAACTCCTACAATGAGCAGTTCTTC
CDR3aa: CSVELNSYNEQFF

j_gene: TRBJ2-1
v_gene: TRBV9
abundance: NA
d_gene: NA
CDR3nt: TGTGCCAGCAGCATTTCGGGACTTGCCTACAATGAGCAGTTCTTC
CDR3aa: CASSISGLAYNEQFF

j_gene: TRBJ2-7
v_gene: TRBV20-1
abundance: NA
d_gene: NA
CDR3nt: TGCAGTGCTAGATACAGGGGAGGAATAATCTACGAGCAGTACTTC
CDR3aa: CSARYRGGIIYEQYF

j_gene: TRBJ1-2
v_gene: TRBV7-9
abundance: many
d_gene: NA
CDR3nt: TGTGCCAGCAGCGTAACAGGGCGCAACTATGGCTACACCTTC
CDR3aa: CASSVTGRNYGYTF

j_gene: TRBJ1-1
v_gene: TRBV15
abundance: many
d_gene: NA
CDR3nt: TGTGCCACCAGCAGAGATTGGGGCACTGAAGCTTTCTTT
CDR3aa: CATSRDWGTEAFF

j_gene: TRBJ2-7
v_gene: TRBV11-1
abundance: few
d_gene: TRBD2
CDR3nt: TGTGCCAGCAGCTTAACCAGGGCCAATCTAGCGGGAATCTCCTACGAGCAGTACTTC
CDR3aa: CASSLTRANLAGISYEQYF

j_gene: TRBJ2-1
v_gene: TRBV29-1
abundance: NA
d_gene: TRBD2
CDR3nt: TGCAGCGGACTCCAGCGGGAGGGCCTGAGGCCTTTGAGTAGGTCCTACAATGAGCAGTTCTTC
CDR3aa: CSGLQREGLRPLSRSYNEQFF

j_gene: TRBJ2-1
v_gene: TRBV5-1
abundance: few
d_gene: TRBD2
CDR3nt: TGCGCCAGCACCGAATCGACTAGCGGGGGAAATGAGCAGTTCTTC
CDR3aa: CASTESTSGGNEQFF

j_gene: TRBJ2-4
v_gene: TRBV7-8
abundance: NA
d_gene: NA
CDR3nt: TGTGCCAGCAGCACCAGTGAAAACATTCAGTACTTC
CDR3aa: CASSTSENIQYF

j_gene: TRBJ2-1
v_gene: TRBV20-1
abundance: many
d_gene: NA
CDR3nt: TGCAGTGCCACAACGTATGGAGTCTCCTACAATGAGCAGTTCTTC
CDR3aa: CSATTYGVSYNEQFF

j_gene: TRBJ2-1
v_gene: TRBV28
abundance: NA
d_gene: TRBD2
CDR3nt: TGTGCCAGCAGGGGACCAGCGGGACTCAATGAGCAGTTCTTC
CDR3aa: CASRGPAGLNEQFF

j_gene: TRBJ2-1
v_gene: TRBV7-9
abundance: NA
d_gene: NA
CDR3nt: TGTGCCAGCAGCCAAGAGATCGGGGGTGAGCAGTTCTTC
CDR3aa: CASSQEIGGEQFF

j_gene: TRBJ2-5
v_gene: TRBV20-1
abundance: few
d_gene: TRBD1
CDR3nt: TGCAGTGCTAGAGGTGTAGGACAGGGGCAAGAGACCCAGTACTTC
CDR3aa: CSARGVGQGQETQYF

j_gene: TRBJ2-7
v_gene: TRBV5-1
abundance: few
d_gene: NA
CDR3nt: TGCGCCAGCGGCGCCGGTGAGGCCTATGACGAGCAGTACTTC
CDR3aa: CASGAGEAYDEQYF

j_gene: TRBJ2-4
v_gene: TRBV20-1
abundance: few
d_gene: TRBD2
CDR3nt: TGCAGTGCTAGAGAGGCGGCTAGCGGGAGCCGTCAGTACTTC
CDR3aa: CSAREAASGSRQYF

j_gene: TRBJ2-7
v_gene: TRBV29-1
abundance: many
d_gene: TRBD1
CDR3nt: TGCAGCGTTCCGGGACAGGATCCCTACGAGCAGTACTTC
CDR3aa: CSVPGQDPYEQYF

j_gene: TRBJ2-1
v_gene: TRBV27
abundance: NA
d_gene: NA
CDR3nt: TGTGCCAGCAGTTACCTCCCCAAGCCCCTATACCACATCTACAATGAGCAGTTCTTC
CDR3aa: CASSYLPKPLYHIYNEQFF

j_gene: TRBJ1-1
v_gene: TRBV5-1
abundance: many
d_gene: NA
CDR3nt: TGCGCCAGCAGCTATAATTTCCCGAGTAACACTGAAGCTTTCTTT
CDR3aa: CASSYNFPSNTEAFF

j_gene: TRBJ2-1
v_gene: TRBV7-6
abundance: NA
d_gene: NA
CDR3nt: TGTGCCAGCAGCTTAACGTTGGGGGGACTTAGCTCCTACAATGAGCAGTTCTTC
CDR3aa: CASSLTLGGLSSYNEQFF

j_gene: TRBJ1-1
v_gene: TRBV6-1
abundance: NA
d_gene: NA
CDR3nt: TGTGCCAGCAGTCAAACCACCCGATCAACTGAAGCTTTCTTT
CDR3aa: CASSQTTRSTEAFF

j_gene: TRBJ2-5
v_gene: TRBV3-1
abundance: few
d_gene: NA
CDR3nt: TGTGCCAGCACCACCGAGGAAGAGACCCAGTACTTC
CDR3aa: CASTTEEETQYF